This entry features one TCR beta chain sequence. The antigen is not known. The junction does not match germline at one end; this may be a read error. Active ophthalmopathy (CAS at least 3, NOSPECS at least 4), lasting under 3 months. The data belong to a study of Graves' ophthalmopathy and Graves' hyperthyroidism. The CDR3 consists of 16 residues. Germline-derived CDR1 and CDR2 are SGHAT and FQNNGV. RNA transcripts were the source from which TCR beta CDR3 regions were amplified. The first round was an RT-PCR with HTBI primers, and the second round was a multiplex PCR. One entry per CDR3 protein results from TCRdb running MiXCR on the multiplex PCR reads. The data hold about 740,000 distinct CDR3 sequences, with 40% observed a single time. The study, taken as a whole, reports: Blood repertoires reportedly contained most expanded thyroid clonotypes above 0.001 frequency.

The sequencing sample was made of peripheral blood. The sequence derives from an adult man with Graves' ophthalmopathy. J is TRBJ1-1 and V is TRBV11-2; D unresolved. CDR3 protein: CASSQPGRSLNTEAFF. The CDR3 nucleotides are TGCGCCAGCAGCCAACCCGGACGGTCGTTGAACACTGAAGCTTTCTTT.